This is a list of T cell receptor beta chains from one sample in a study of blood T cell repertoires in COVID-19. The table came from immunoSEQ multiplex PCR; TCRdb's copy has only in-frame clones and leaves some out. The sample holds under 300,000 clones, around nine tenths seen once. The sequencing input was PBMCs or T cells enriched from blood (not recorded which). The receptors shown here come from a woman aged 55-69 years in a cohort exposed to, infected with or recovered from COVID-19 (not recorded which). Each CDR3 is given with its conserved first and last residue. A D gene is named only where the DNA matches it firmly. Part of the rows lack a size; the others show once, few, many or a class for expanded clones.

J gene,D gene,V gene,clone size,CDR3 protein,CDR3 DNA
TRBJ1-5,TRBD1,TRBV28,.,CASSLLGGTGKVMGQPQHF,TGTGCCAGCAGTTTGCTCGGCGGGACAGGGAAAGTAATGGGTCAGCCCCAGCATTTT
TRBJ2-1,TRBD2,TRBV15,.,CATSRGLAGGSNEQFF,TGTGCCACCAGCAGAGGACTAGCGGGAGGCTCTAATGAGCAGTTCTTC
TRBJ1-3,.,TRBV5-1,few,CASSPGGTGGNTIYF,TGCGCCAGCAGCCCCGGGGGGACGGGTGGAAACACCATATATTTT
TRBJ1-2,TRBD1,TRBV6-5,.,CASSRSDRANYGYTF,TGTGCCAGCAGCCGGTCGGACAGGGCGAACTATGGCTACACCTTC
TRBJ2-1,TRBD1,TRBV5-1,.,CASSSRTGEGYNEQFF,TGCGCCAGCAGCTCCCGGACAGGGGAAGGCTACAATGAGCAGTTCTTC
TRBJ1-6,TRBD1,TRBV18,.,CASSPGTGENSPLHF,TGTGCCAGCTCACCAGGGACAGGGGAGAATTCACCCCTCCACTTT
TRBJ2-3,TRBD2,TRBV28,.,CASNRGGEEDTQYF,TGTGCCAGCAATCGGGGAGGGGAGGAAGATACGCAGTATTTT
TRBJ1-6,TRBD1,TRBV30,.,CAWSAAETGVVFSPLHF,TGTGCCTGGAGTGCGGCCGAGACAGGGGTGGTATTTTCACCCCTCCACTTT
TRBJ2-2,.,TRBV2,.,CASSQTRHTGELFF,TGTGCCAGCAGTCAGACAAGACACACCGGGGAGCTGTTTTTT
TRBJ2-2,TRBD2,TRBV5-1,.,CASSFTPGLAVTGELFF,TGCGCCAGCAGTTTCACCCCCGGACTAGCGGTCACCGGGGAGCTGTTTTTT
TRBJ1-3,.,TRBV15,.,CATSRRDSGNTIYF,TGTGCCACCAGCCGCAGGGATTCTGGAAACACCATATATTTT
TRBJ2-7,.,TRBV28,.,CASSFGSRSSYEQYF,TGTGCCAGCAGTTTCGGGTCGAGGAGCTCCTACGAGCAGTACTTC
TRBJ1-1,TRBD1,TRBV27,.,CASSLLQGAGTEAFF,TGTGCCAGCAGTTTACTCCAGGGGGCGGGCACTGAAGCTTTCTTT
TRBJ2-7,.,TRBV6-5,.,CASRRFRDGSYEQYF,TGTGCCAGCAGGCGATTCAGGGATGGCTCCTACGAGCAGTACTTC
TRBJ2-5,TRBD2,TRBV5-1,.,CASSLVLAGVEETQYF,TGCGCCAGCAGCTTGGTACTAGCGGGAGTAGAAGAGACCCAGTACTTC
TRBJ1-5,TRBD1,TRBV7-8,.,CASSLQGEQPQHF,TGTGCCAGCAGCTTGCAGGGGGAGCAGCCCCAGCATTTT
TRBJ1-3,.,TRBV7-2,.,CASSLEPPGASGNTIYF,TGTGCCAGCAGCTTAGAACCCCCAGGGGCCTCTGGAAACACCATATATTTT
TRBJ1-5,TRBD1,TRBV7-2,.,CASSRDRDGYQPQHF,TGTGCCAGCAGCCGCGACAGGGATGGGTATCAGCCCCAGCATTTT
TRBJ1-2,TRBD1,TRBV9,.,CASSHPDRGLSFPNYGYTF,TGTGCCAGCAGCCACCCGGACAGGGGGCTAAGTTTCCCCAACTATGGCTACACCTTC
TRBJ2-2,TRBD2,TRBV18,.,CASSPLSAGGDTGELFF,TGTGCCAGCTCACCCCTTTCAGCGGGAGGAGACACCGGGGAGCTGTTTTTT